The 13 T cell receptor beta chains below were found in one sample sequenced in a study of blood T cell repertoires in COVID-19. Assay used: immunoSEQ multiplex PCR; TCRdb lists only in-frame clones, some missing. Among approximately 220,000 clones, approximately 90% were seen once, and the ten largest hold about 1.3%. Material for sequencing was PBMCs or T cells enriched from blood (not recorded which). The source of these receptors is a man aged 25 to 45 who had recovered from COVID-19.

Notes on this clone: The identical CDR3 is also encoded by other nucleotide sequences in the sample. V is TRBV6-5 and J is TRBJ1-2, with 9 bases aligning to TRBD1. V shed 5 bases and J 6 bases; nucleotides not matched to a gene: 1. Germline assignment: CDR1 MNHEY and CDR2 SVGAGI. The CDR3 loop spans 12 amino acids. In DNA form, the CDR3 reads TGTGCCAGCAGTCGGACAGGGGATGGCTACACCTTC. This translates into CASSRTGDGYTF.

This clone has a single count. The chain couples TRBV28 to TRBJ2-1; 8 nucleotides agree with TRBD2. Germline CDR1 reads MDHEN; CDR2 reads SYDVKM. V lost 1 base and J lost 9; bases outside the gene matches: 11. The CDR3 spans 16 residues. CDR3 in DNA: TGTGCCAGCAGTTTATTGGCGGGAGGAAGTGAGGGTGAGCAGTTCTTC. It translates to CASSLLAGGSEGEQFF.

The chain recombines TRBV29-1 with TRBJ1-2; weak D call: TRBD1 (5 bases). Germline V gene lookup returns CDR1 SQVTM and CDR2 ANQGSEA. Trimming took off 5 bases at V and 2 bases at J, with 24 bases between the two ends. This CDR3 has 17 residues. The CDR3, as DNA: TGCAGCGTTAGGTCGCGTAGGGGCGCTAGGGCCAACTATGGCTACACCTTC. Residues: CSVRSRRGARANYGYTF.

CDR3 residues: CASSESGGDGYTF. The CDR3 nucleotides are TGCGCCAGCAGTGAGTCCGGAGGGGACGGCTACACCTTC. The chain uses TRBV10-2 and TRBJ1-2; a weak D match, TRBD1 (5 bases). The CDR3 spans 13 residues. Looked up from germline, CDR1 is WSHSY and CDR2 is SAAADI. The V end was cut by 0 bases, the J end by 8 bases, with 10 bases between.

This chain connects TRBV14 to TRBJ1-2, with TRBD1 matching 8 bases. The CDR3 runs to 16 residues. Germline CDR1 reads SGHDN; CDR2 reads FVKESK. With V trimmed by 0 bases and J by 5 bases, 8 bases remained unmatched. CDR3 amino acids: CASSQDPDRVEYGYTF. The CDR3 coding sequence is TGTGCCAGCAGCCAAGATCCGGACAGGGTAGAGTATGGCTACACCTTC. The full variable domain, in which reference TRBV14 and TRBJ1-2 provide the parts outside the CDR3, is EAGVTQFPSHSVIEKGQTVTLRCDPISGHDNLYWYRRVMGKEIKFLLHFVKESKQDESGMPNNRFLAERTGGTYSTLKVQPAELEDSGVYFCASSQDPDRVEYGYTFGSGTRLTVV.

This clone was seen only a few times. This chain connects TRBV7-2 to TRBJ2-7; 9 bases are shared with TRBD2. The germline V gene has CDR1 SGHTA and CDR2 FQGNSA. The V segment lost 3 bases and the J segment 3 bases; nucleotides outside the gene matches: 9. This CDR3 contains 16 residues. This CDR3 reads CASSFGFGRGGYEQYF. The CDR3 DNA is TGTGCCAGCAGCTTTGGTTTTGGGCGGGGGGGCTACGAGCAGTACTTC. Variable domain in full (rest from reference TRBV7-2 and TRBJ2-7): GAGVSQSPSNKVTEKGKDVELRCDPISGHTALYWYRQSLGQGLEFLIYFQGNSAPDKSGLPSDRFSAERTGGSVSTLTIQRTQQEDSAVYLCASSFGFGRGGYEQYFGPGTRLTVT.

The gene calls are TRBV4-3 and TRBJ1-2, with D maybe TRBD1 (5 bases). Germline loops: CDR1 LGHNA, CDR2 YSLEER. The CDR3 consists of 15 residues. Trimming left V 1 base short and J 2 bases short, with 11 bases between. The CDR3 DNA follows: TGCGCCAGCAGCCAAGTTTTCCCAGGGAACTATGGCTACACCTTC. This translates into CASSQVFPGNYGYTF.

The chain's CDR3 is CASSYPGGGGDYNYGYTF. CDR3 nucleotide sequence: TGTGCCAGCAGTTACCCCGGCGGAGGTGGCGATTACAACTATGGCTACACCTTC. The V call is TRBV6-2 or TRBV6-3, the J call TRBJ1-2; no clear D. V gave up 2 bases and J gave up 2 bases, with 21 bases separating them. Per germline, CDR1 MNHEY and CDR2 SVGEGT. The CDR3 length is 18 residues.

V and J are TRBV9 and TRBJ1-2; D gene uncertain. Germline V gene data show CDR1 as SGDLS and CDR2 as YYNGEE. Trimming took off 2 bases at V and 6 bases at J, with 8 bases between the two ends. The CDR3 consists of 12 residues. This CDR3 reads CASSVLGNGYTF. As DNA, the CDR3 is TGTGCCAGCAGCGTCCTCGGGAATGGCTACACCTTC.

V gene TRBV5-6 combines with J gene TRBJ1-4, with 7 bases fitting TRBD1. The CDR3 length is 15 residues. Germline CDR1 and CDR2: SGHDT and YYEEEE. V shed 5 bases and J 7 bases; nucleotides not matched to a gene: 11. CDR3 loop: CASSFMTGKGEKLFF. The CDR3 DNA reads as TGTGCCAGCAGTTTTATGACAGGGAAGGGTGAAAAACTGTTTTTT.

The chain recombines TRBV4-1 with TRBJ1-2, with TRBD1 as a possible D gene (5 bases). Germline CDR1 and CDR2: MGHRA and YSYEKL. Trimming left V 3 bases short and J 4 bases short, with 18 bases between. The CDR3 is made up of 16 amino acids. The DNA of the CDR3 is TGCGCCAGCAGCCATGTCCCGGCAGGGCAGGGCTATGGCTACACCTTC. Translated: CASSHVPAGQGYGYTF.

This chain uses TRBV5-1 with TRBJ2-7, with 9 positions matching TRBD1. The CDR3 extends over 12 amino acids. Germline-derived CDR1 and CDR2 are SGHRS and YFSETQ. Trimming cost V 5 bases and J 6 bases; bases outside gene matches: 3. The CDR3 is CASRGTGSEQYF. The CDR3 nucleotides read TGCGCCAGCAGGGGGACAGGGAGCGAGCAGTACTTC.

The table lists this clone with many counts. CDR3 coding DNA: TGTGCCAGCAGCCCCATTTCCCCCCAATGGGGACAGGGGGTTATGAACACTGAAGCTTTCTTT. Encoded protein: CASSPISPQWGQGVMNTEAFF. The V call is TRBV7-6, the J call TRBJ1-1, with 11 bases aligning to TRBD1. V shed 5 bases, J shed 0 bases, and the junction held 20 bases outside the gene matches. Per the germline V gene, CDR1 is SGHVS and CDR2 is FNYEAQ. This CDR3 contains 21 residues.